This T cell receptor (beta chain) was recorded in a study of cytomegalovirus exposure and HLA in healthy donors. Overall study results and limits: The study recorded 160 or so TCR beta chains that were cytomegalovirus-associated. Earlier analysis found most TCR beta V segments productive about 90% or about 30% of the time.

This cohort consisted of healthy bone marrow donors. The PCR contained 60 Vbeta and 13 Jbeta primers. Only in-frame clones appear in the TCRdb table, and some are missing; sequencing was by immunoSEQ multiplex PCR. The table has about 180,000 clones, more than 60% seen once; the top ten hold more than 1.4%. As for this clone: Its antigen is undetermined.

Germline V CDR1 and CDR2: MDHEN, SYDVKM. The CDR3 has 13 amino acids. V was cut by 1 base and J by 3 bases, with 6 bases left in between. This chain joins TRBV28 and TRBJ2-5; D ambiguous. Sequences were obtained from PBMCs. The TCR sequence derives from a man aged 18 to 29 in good health and CMV-seronegative. The CDR3 spells CASSLFQKETQYF. The CDR3 nucleotides are TGTGCCAGCAGTTTATTCCAGAAAGAGACCCAGTACTTC.